The rows below give T cell receptor beta chains drawn from one sample of a study of tumor and adjacent non-tumor tissue in lung cancer. TCRdb recomputed calls from the multiplex PCR reads with MiXCR, one row per CDR3 protein. The table records fewer than 120,000 distinct CDR3 sequences, approximately 84% of them present only once. The sample was lung tumor tissue. These receptors all stem from a man aged 65 to 79 with non-small cell lung cancer. The CDR3 runs from the conserved cysteine through the conserved F or W. A D gene is named only where the DNA matches it firmly. Not every row has a clone size; where given, it reads once, few, many or a size class.

TRBV10-3	-	-	TRBJ1-1	CAISESGVNTEAFF	TGTGCCATCAGTGAGTCAGGAGTAAACACCGAAGCTTTCTTT
TRBV7-3	-	-	TRBJ2-4	CASSPGQRLAKNIQYF	TGTGCGAGCAGCCCGGGCCAACGGCTAGCCAAAAACATTCAGTACTTC
TRBV6-1	-	-	TRBJ2-7	CASPRIDSSYEQYF	TGTGCCAGTCCTCGGATAGACAGCTCCTACGAGCAGTACTTC
TRBV11-2	-	-	TRBJ1-4	CASTLARGGKLSF	TGTGCCAGCACCTTAGCCAGAGGAGGAAAACTGTCTTTT
TRBV6-2/TRBV6-3	TRBD2	-	TRBJ2-1	CASSPGLGDTNEQFF	TGTGCCAGCAGTCCAGGACTAGGCGATACCAATGAGCAATTTTTC
TRBV6-2/TRBV6-3	-	-	TRBJ2-6	CVSSYSGGSGVNVLTF	TGTGTCAGCAGTTACTCGGGCGGCTCTGGGGTCAACGTCCTGACTTTC
TRBV29-1	-	-	TRBJ2-7	CSVRGGTSSYEQYF	TGTAGCGTGCGGGGCGGGACTTCATCCTACGAGCAGTACTTC
TRBV29-1	-	-	TRBJ2-1	CSVIISVNEQFF	TGCAGCGTTATAATTAGCGTGAATGAGCAGTTCTTC
TRBV6-5	TRBD2	-	TRBJ2-7	CASCHAGARETYEQYF	TGTGCCAGCTGTCATGCGGGAGCAAGGGAAACCTACGAGCAGTACTTC
TRBV24-1	TRBD1	-	TRBJ1-2	CGTSDPPGQGKNYGYTF	TGTGGCACCAGTGATCCACCCGGACAGGGAAAGAACTATGGCTACACCTTC
TRBV11-2	-	once	TRBJ2-1	CTSSPYSGTTYEQFF	TGCACCAGCAGCCCGTACTCCGGGACAACCTACGAGCAGTTCTTC
TRBV28	-	-	TRBJ1-5	CACSPSTGGNQPQHF	TGTGCCTGCAGTCCCTCGACGGGCGGTAATCAGCCCCAGCATTTT
TRBV7-6	TRBD2	-	TRBJ2-2	CASSTSGGELFF	TGTGCCAGCAGCACTAGCGGCGGGGAGCTGTTTTTC
TRBV4-2	TRBD2	-	TRBJ2-1	CTCSTGTSGAQEQFF	TGTACCTGCAGCACGGGGACTAGCGGGGCACAAGAGCAGTTCTTC
TRBV12-3/TRBV12-4	-	-	TRBJ2-5	CVSRTEDQEIQYF	TGTGTCAGCAGGACGGAGGACCAAGAGATCCAGTACTTC
TRBV11-2	-	few	TRBJ1-4	CASSRSGTSSEKLFF	TGTGCCAGTAGCAGAAGTGGGACAAGTAGTGAGAAACTGTTTTTT
TRBV4-1	-	-	TRBJ2-7	CASSQDGTFSYEQYF	TGCGCTAGCAGCCAAGATGGGACCTTCTCGTACGAGCAGTACTTC
TRBV5-1	-	-	TRBJ2-2	CASSPFQANNGELFF	TGCGCCAGCAGCCCTTTTCAGGCTAACAACGGGGAGCTGTTTTTT
TRBV20-1	TRBD2	-	TRBJ2-1	CSARDWTSGYDEQFF	TGCAGTGCTAGAGATTGGACTAGCGGTTACGATGAGCAGTTCTTC
TRBV12-3/TRBV12-4	-	-	TRBJ2-5	CASSSLGETQKF	TGTGCCAGCAGTAGTTTAGGGGAGACCCAGAAATTC
TRBV6-2/TRBV6-3	TRBD2	-	TRBJ2-1	CASSPGGGLCNEQFF	TGTGCCAGCAGCCCTGGGGGGGGTCTCTGCAATGAGCAGTTCTTT
TRBV6-5	-	-	TRBJ1-2	CASRAGARNGYTF	TGTGCCAGCAGAGCTGGGGCAAGGAATGGCTACACCTTC
TRBV4-3	-	-	TRBJ2-2	CASSQEVLLGGVDGELFF	TGCGCCAGCAGCCAAGAAGTCCTCTTAGGGGGAGTGGACGGGGAGCTGTTTTTT
TRBV12-3/TRBV12-4	-	once	TRBJ1-2	CDSSLLTEFGYGYNF	TGTGACAGCAGTTTATTGACAGAGTTTGGCTATGGCTACAACTTC
TRBV6-2/TRBV6-3	-	-	TRBJ2-1	CACRPGGSSGYSSYNEQFF	TGTGCCTGCAGACCAGGGGGGTCTAGCGGTTACAGCTCCTACAATGAGCAGTTCTTC
TRBV6-5	-	few	TRBJ1-2	CASSYSGAGQLSGYTF	TGTGCCAGCAGTTACTCTGGGGCAGGGCAGCTGAGTGGCTACACCTTC
TRBV6-6	-	-	TRBJ1-1	CASNYSPVQGDTEAFF	TGTGCCAGCAATTACTCACCGGTACAGGGAGACACTGAAGCTTTCTTT
TRBV6-6	TRBD1	-	TRBJ1-1	CGSSYSPGQGDAEAFF	TGTGGCAGCAGTTACTCACCGGGACAGGGAGACGCTGAAGCTTTCTTT
TRBV10-2	TRBD1	few	TRBJ1-1	CASKDRGAESFF	TGCGCCAGTAAGGACAGGGGCGCTGAATCTTTCTTT
TRBV4-3	TRBD2	-	TRBJ2-1	CASSQDPAGAENNEQFF	TGCGCCAGTAGCCAAGACCCAGCGGGAGCTGAAAACAACGAGCAGTTCTTC
TRBV29-1	-	-	TRBJ2-5	CSAKPYLESGHETQYF	TGCAGCGCCAAGCCCTACCTCGAGTCAGGTCACGAGACCCAGTACTTC
TRBV11-3	-	-	TRBJ2-7	CASSVSAGSYKQYF	TGTGCCAGCAGCGTGTCGGCGGGGTCGTACAAGCAGTACTTC
TRBV30	-	many	TRBJ2-7	CAWSVSSGYSYEQYF	TGTGCCTGGAGTGTATCCAGCGGGTACTCCTACGAGCAGTACTTC
TRBV5-1	-	-	TRBJ2-3	CASSIGLEAYSDTQYF	TGCGCCAGCAGCATAGGACTCGAGGCTTATTCGGATACGCAGTATTTT
TRBV6-5	-	-	TRBJ1-4	CASRPTEAYEKLFF	TGTGCCAGCAGGCCCACAGAAGCCTATGAAAAACTGTTTTTT
TRBV10-3	-	many	TRBJ2-1	CAIRQGTGPGEGSSYNEQFF	TGTGCCATCAGACAAGGAACAGGGCCGGGGGAGGGCAGCTCCTACAATGAGCAGTTCTTC
TRBV11-3	TRBD1	-	TRBJ1-2	CTSSLIKGAESGYTF	TGTACCAGTAGCCTAATTAAGGGGGCTGAGAGTGGCTACACCTTC
TRBV7-3	-	once	TRBJ2-3	CTSTIEGGTDTQYF	TGTACCAGCACAATAGAGGGTGGCACAGATACGCAGTATTTT
TRBV6-4	TRBD2	-	TRBJ2-3	CANSEREGSTQYF	TGTGCCAACAGTGAGCGGGAGGGGAGTACGCAGTATTTT
TRBV11-3	-	-	TRBJ1-1	CASNYRRNTKAFF	TGTGCCAGCAACTATAGGAGGAACACTAAAGCTTTCTTT
TRBV29-1	-	-	TRBJ1-5	CNVESGVGQPQHF	TGCAACGTTGAGTCGGGTGTGGGTCAGCCCCAGCATTTT
TRBV10-2	-	-	TRBJ2-3	CASTWTRDTQYF	TGCGCCAGCACCTGGACTCGAGATACGCAGTATTTT
TRBV11-3	-	-	TRBJ1-1	CASSVKTGWMDTEAFF	TGTGCCAGCAGCGTAAAGACAGGATGGATGGACACTGAAGCTTTCTTT
TRBV6-1	-	-	TRBJ2-3	CASSGLVGGGGTDTQCF	TGTGCCAGCAGTGGGCTAGTGGGTGGGGGGGGCACAGATACGCAGTGTTTT
TRBV4-2	TRBD2	-	TRBJ2-7	CVSSRAGGSHEQYF	TGTGTCAGCAGCCGAGCGGGAGGGTCCCACGAACAGTACTTC
TRBV28	-	-	TRBJ1-6	CASSLTSPNSPLHF	TGTGCCAGCAGTTTGACAAGTCCAAATTCACCCCTCCACTTT
TRBV10-3	TRBD2	-	TRBJ2-7	CAIGGDYTSFEQCF	TGTGCCATCGGTGGGGACTACACTTCCTTCGAGCAGTGCTTC
TRBV5-1	TRBD2	-	TRBJ2-3	CAISLSGLAGTDTQYF	TGTGCCATCAGCTTGTCCGGACTAGCGGGCACAGATACGCAGTATTTT
TRBV11-3	-	-	TRBJ2-5	CASATGWGREIQHF	TGTGCCAGCGCTACCGGCTGGGGGCGGGAGATCCAGCACTTC
TRBV12-5	-	-	TRBJ1-4	CASGFTTGSAYDKKLFF	TGTGCTAGTGGTTTCACCACAGGGAGCGCATATGATAAAAAACTGTTTTTT